The 32 T cell receptor beta chains given below trace back to one sample, sequenced in a study of shared clonotypes between healthy human individuals. The repertoire was sequenced with immunoSEQ multiplex PCR; TCRdb's copy has only in-frame clones and lacks some. The sample shows 300,000 to 350,000 clones, 70% to 75% of them seen only once. The sequencing input was memory CD4+ T cells sorted from blood. Subset described: CD45RA-negative fraction. The receptors were gathered from a man aged 30 to 39 in good health.

The CDR3, as DNA: TGTGCCAGCAGCCGACCCGGAAGGGGAAACACTGAAGCTTTCTTT. It codes for CASSRPGRGNTEAFF. The chain uses TRBV11-1 and TRBJ1-1, with D possibly matching TRBD1 (5 bases). This CDR3 region has 15 residues. The germline V gene has CDR1 SGHAT and CDR2 FQDESV (reference sequence). Trimming stripped 5 bases from V and 2 bases from J, with 15 bases between. Based on the CDR3 plus reference TRBV11-1 and TRBJ1-1, the full variable domain is EAEVAQSPRYKITEKSQAVAFWCDPISGHATLYWYRQILGQGPELLVQFQDESVVDDSQLPKDRFSAERLKGVDSTLKIQPAELGDSAMYLCASSRPGRGNTEAFFGQGTRLTVV.

Points on this clone: Other DNA variants within this sample encode the same CDR3. The rearrangement joins TRBV18 to TRBJ2-5; no clear D gene. CDR1 is KGHSH and CDR2 is LQKENI in the germline V gene. Trimming shortened V by 2 bases and J by 0 bases, and 4 bases separated the two germline ends. The CDR3 is 13 amino acids. The DNA for the CDR3 is TGTGCCAGCTCACCAGGGTACCAAGAGACCCAGTACTTC. This codes for CASSPGYQETQYF.

This CDR3 is CASSFRLAGVVAGELFF. The CDR3 region has the DNA TGTGCCAGCTCCTTCAGGCTAGCGGGAGTTGTGGCCGGGGAGCTGTTTTTT. The chain has TRBV18 and TRBJ2-2; TRBD2 matches at 10 bases. CDR1 and CDR2 from the germline V gene are KGHSH and LQKENI. J was trimmed by 6 bases and V by 6 bases; bases with no gene match: 13. The CDR3 sequence is 17 residues long. The variable domain in full, completed from reference TRBV18 and TRBJ2-2, reads NAGVMQNPRHLVRRRGQEARLRCSPMKGHSHVYWYRQLPEEGLKFMVYLQKENIIDESGMPKERFSAEFPKEGPSILRIQQVVRGDSAAYFCASSFRLAGVVAGELFFGEGSRLTVL.

V usage is TRBV11-1 and J usage is TRBJ2-7; 7 positions match TRBD1. The CDR3 extends over 15 amino acids. CDR1 is SGHAT and CDR2 is FQDESV in the germline V gene (reference sequence). The J segment lost 0 bases and the V segment lost 5 bases, leaving 7 bases of the junction unmatched. CDR3 residues: CASSPQGRSSYEQYF. CDR3 in DNA: TGTGCCAGCAGCCCACAGGGGAGAAGCTCCTACGAGCAGTACTTC. The entire variable domain, with the rest obtained from reference TRBV11-1 and TRBJ2-7, is as follows: EAEVAQSPRYKITEKSQAVAFWCDPISGHATLYWYRQILGQGPELLVQFQDESVVDDSQLPKDRFSAERLKGVDSTLKIQPAELGDSAMYLCASSPQGRSSYEQYFGPGTRLTVT.

This clone was seen a handful of times. This chain joins TRBV5-1 and TRBJ2-7; D tentatively reads TRBD1 or TRBD2 (5 bases each). The CDR3 spans 15 residues. The V gene lost 3 bases and the J gene lost 4 bases, with 17 bases spanning the gap. Germline CDR1 reads SGHRS; CDR2 reads YFSETQ. DNA for the CDR3: TGCGCCAGCAGCTGGGACCCCTACGTGTTGTACGAGCAGTACTTC. This gives the protein CASSWDPYVLYEQYF.

The gene calls are TRBV14 and TRBJ2-1, with 13 bases aligning to TRBD2. The junction had 7 bases not matched to a gene; V was cut back by 5 bases and J by 6 bases. The CDR3 runs 16 residues. From germline, CDR1 is SGHDN and CDR2 FVKESK. The CDR3 nucleotides are TGTGCCAGCAGCGAACTAGCGGGAGGGTCTGGCAATGAGCAGTTCTTC. Its protein product is CASSELAGGSGNEQFF.

This clone was found many times. J is TRBJ2-7 and V is TRBV2; a possible D gene is TRBD2 (5 bases). In germline, CDR1 is SNHLY, CDR2 FYNNEI. This CDR3 is 15 amino acids long. The V gene lost 3 bases and the J gene lost 6 bases, with 18 bases spanning the gap. Here the CDR3 DNA reads TGTGCCAGCAGTGAGGCGAAGGGAGCTGGCTCCGAGCAGTACTTC. Translating it yields CASSEAKGAGSEQYF.

The rearrangement links TRBV5-1 to TRBJ2-5, with 7 bases that match TRBD2. This CDR3 is built from 13 residues. Germline values: CDR1 SGHRS, CDR2 YFSETQ. The trim removed 6 bases at V and 5 bases at J, leaving 7 bases unmatched. CDR3 sequence reads: CASKREQYETQYF. As DNA, the CDR3 is TGCGCCAGCAAGCGGGAACAATACGAGACCCAGTACTTC.

The chain is built from TRBV5-1 and TRBJ2-3; TRBD2 matches at 10 bases. Per germline, CDR1 SGHRS and CDR2 YFSETQ. The CDR3 covers 14 residues. The V segment lost 1 base and the J segment 5 bases; nucleotides outside the gene matches: 1. The DNA for the CDR3 is TGCGCCAGCAGCTTGAGACTAGCGGGAGATACGCAGTATTTT. This gives the protein CASSLRLAGDTQYF.

V usage is TRBV4-1 and J usage is TRBJ2-7; D unclear. This CDR3 spans 15 amino acids. Looked up from germline, CDR1 is MGHRA and CDR2 is YSYEKL. V lost 0 bases and J lost 2, with 11 bases in between. CDR3 bases: TGCGCCAGCAGCCAAGAGCTAGGTGGCACCTACGAGCAGTACTTC. It encodes CASSQELGGTYEQYF.

The V and J genes are TRBV29-1 and TRBJ2-1, with 7 bases that match TRBD1. The CDR3 spans 11 residues. The ends lost 6 bases at V and 7 bases at J; junction bases unmatched: 3. Germline V gene sequence: CDR1 SQVTM, CDR2 ANQGSEA. For the CDR3, the DNA is TGCAGCGTGGGGACAGTAAATGAGCAGTTCTTC. This sequence encodes CSVGTVNEQFF.

The chain is built from TRBV7-9 and TRBJ1-1; TRBD1 matches 10 bases. In germline, CDR1 is SEHNR, CDR2 FQNEAQ (reference sequence). With V trimmed by 5 bases and J by 2 bases, 14 bases remained unmatched. The CDR3 extends over 18 amino acids. CDR3 nucleotide sequence: TGTGCCAGCAGCCTTGTCCGGGACAGGGGAGACTTTAACACTGAAGCTTTCTTT. This encodes CASSLVRDRGDFNTEAFF.

CDR3 loop: CASSRTGTNIQYF. The CDR3 nucleotides read TGTGCCAGCAGCCGGACAGGGACAAACATTCAGTACTTC. The genes are TRBV5-6 and TRBJ2-4; 8 bases match TRBD1. The CDR3 is made up of 13 amino acids. In germline, CDR1 is SGHDT, CDR2 YYEEEE. J lost 6 bases, V lost 4 bases, and 3 bases had no gene match. The complete variable domain, with remaining parts taken from reference TRBV5-6 and TRBJ2-4, reads DAGVTQSPTHLIKTRGQQVTLRCSPKSGHDTVSWYQQALGQGPQFIFQYYEEEERQRGNFPDRFSGHQFPNYSSELNVNALLLGDSALYLCASSRTGTNIQYFGAGTRLSVL.

The chain combines TRBV18 with TRBJ2-1, with TRBD2 identical over 9 bases. J lost 7 bases, V lost 0 bases, and 7 bases had no gene match. The CDR3 extends over 16 amino acids. Germline CDR1 KGHSH, CDR2 LQKENI. CDR3 amino acids: CASSPPRIAGVNEQFF. CDR3 DNA: TGTGCCAGCTCACCACCGCGGATAGCGGGAGTGAATGAGCAGTTCTTC.

This clone showed up just once. The chain employs TRBV9 and TRBJ2-1; the match to TRBD2 covers 16 bases. CDR1 and CDR2 from the germline V gene are SGDLS and YYNGEE. The trim removed 4 bases at V and 0 bases at J, leaving 4 bases unmatched. The CDR3 runs to 18 residues. DNA for the CDR3: TGTGCCAGCAGCCAGGGACTAGCGGGAGGGAGCTCCTACAATGAGCAGTTCTTC. Its protein product is CASSQGLAGGSSYNEQFF.

The chain couples TRBV6-5 to TRBJ1-3; D remains ambiguous. The germline V gene has CDR1 MNHEY and CDR2 SVGAGI. V lost 0 bases and J lost 2, with 8 bases in between. CDR3 size: 15 residues. The CDR3: CASSYSSLTGNTIYF. CDR3 sequence (DNA): TGTGCCAGCAGTTACTCGAGCCTAACTGGAAACACCATATATTTT.

The chain recombines TRBV11-2 with TRBJ2-3; 12 nucleotides align to TRBD2. The V and J ends lost 5 bases and 1 base, in that order; junction bases with no gene match: 10. The length of the CDR3 is 18 residues. Germline loops: CDR1 SGHAT, CDR2 FQNNGV. The CDR3 DNA follows: TGTGCCAGCAGCCGCCGTACCTCTAGCGGGAGGGGCACAGATACGCAGTATTTT. It codes for CASSRRTSSGRGTDTQYF.

This chain uses TRBV6-1 with TRBJ2-7; possibly TRBD1 for D (6 bases). Looked up from germline, CDR1 is MNHNS and CDR2 is SASEGT. The CDR3 is 13 residues long. V was trimmed by 9 bases and J by 2 bases, leaving 14 bases between them. The CDR3 protein is CASQVGGPYEQYF. The CDR3 DNA follows: TGTGCCAGTCAAGTAGGGGGACCCTACGAGCAGTACTTC.

This chain links TRBV13 with TRBJ1-1; 7 nucleotides agree with TRBD1. CDR3 size: 13 residues. The ends lost 7 bases at V and 5 bases at J; junction bases unmatched: 7. CDR1 is PRHDT and CDR2 is FYEKMQ in the germline V gene (reference sequence). Here the CDR3 DNA reads TGTGCCAGCACCACAGGGGTGGGTACTGAAGCTTTCTTT. Its protein product is CASTTGVGTEAFF.

The V and J genes are TRBV28 and TRBJ1-1, with D uncertain. Germline CDR1 is MDHEN and CDR2 is SYDVKM. The CDR3 loop spans 14 amino acids. V was cut by 3 bases and J by 4 bases, with 12 bases left in between. CDR3 bases: TGTGCCAGCAGTTTGAGGGAAATAGGCACTGAAGCTTTCTTT. Amino acid sequence: CASSLREIGTEAFF.

This chain joins TRBV7-8 and TRBJ2-5, with D uncertain. V dropped 0 bases and J dropped 2 bases, with 16 bases sitting between them. The CDR3 spans 17 residues. Germline values: CDR1 SGHVS, CDR2 FQNEAQ. CDR3 bases: TGTGCCAGCAGCTTAGCCTCCTCGCGGAAACTTCAAGAGACCCAGTACTTC. As protein: CASSLASSRKLQETQYF.

V usage is TRBV25-1 and J usage is TRBJ2-1; a weak D match, TRBD2 (5 bases). CDR1 and CDR2 (germline): MGHDK, SYGVNS. The CDR3 spans 16 residues. Trimming left V 1 base short and J 9 bases short, with 19 bases between. CDR3 nucleotide sequence: TGTGCCAGCAGTGAATTTAAGGTATTAGAGGGTTCTGAGCAGTTCTTC. It encodes CASSEFKVLEGSEQFF.

The rearrangement joins TRBV5-4 to TRBJ2-3; D unresolved. The CDR3 is 16 residues long. Deletions cut 4 bases from V and 0 bases from J, with 15 bases between. Germline-derived CDR1 and CDR2 are SGHNT and YYREEE (reference sequence). Written as DNA, the CDR3 is TGTGCCAGCAGCGATAAGGCAGTGACTAGCACAGATACGCAGTATTTT. Its translation is CASSDKAVTSTDTQYF.

The chain has TRBV5-1 and TRBJ2-7; D is undetermined. Germline loops: CDR1 SGHRS, CDR2 YFSETQ. V was shortened by 4 bases and J by 4 bases, with 18 bases between the two germline ends. This CDR3 has 15 residues. The CDR3 bases are TGCGCCAGCAGCCCGGACCCCGCAATATCATACGAGCAGTACTTC. Protein product: CASSPDPAISYEQYF.

This clone is a singleton in its sample. The chain links TRBV2 to TRBJ1-2; tentative D call: TRBD1 (5 bases). The V and J ends lost 1 base and 4 bases respectively, with 10 bases between them. In germline, CDR1 is SNHLY, CDR2 FYNNEI. The CDR3 is made up of 14 amino acids. The CDR3 DNA is TGTGCCAGCAGTGAAGAGGCAGGGCCCTATGGCTACACCTTC. This codes for CASSEEAGPYGYTF.

J is TRBJ2-2 and V is TRBV28, with TRBD2 identical over 11 bases. CDR1 and CDR2 from the germline V gene are MDHEN and SYDVKM. The CDR3 covers 17 residues. J gave up 2 bases and V 5 bases, and 7 bases lay outside the gene matches. The CDR3 region has the DNA TGTGCCAGCAGTCCAAGGACTAGCGGGTATAACACCGGGGAGCTGTTTTTT. Encoded protein: CASSPRTSGYNTGELFF.

The chain has TRBV15 and TRBJ2-3, with D unclear. Trimming pared 6 bases from V and 0 bases from J, leaving 13 bases between. Germline CDR1 and CDR2: LNHNV and YYDKDF (reference sequence). The CDR3 consists of 15 residues. The DNA of the CDR3 is TGTGCCACCAGTCCAATGGGCAAAAGCACAGATACGCAGTATTTT. Translation gives CATSPMGKSTDTQYF.

J is TRBJ2-2 and V is TRBV4-3; TRBD1 or TRBD2 may be the D gene (5 bases each). The CDR3 is made up of 14 amino acids. Germline CDR1 is LGHNA and CDR2 is YSLEER. Trimming took off 0 bases at V and 11 bases at J, with 13 bases between the two ends. The CDR3 nucleotides are TGCGCCAGCAGCCAAGAGGGACCACCGCGCGAGCTGTTTTTT. Its translation is CASSQEGPPRELFF.

The chain is built from TRBV10-1 and TRBJ2-1, with TRBD2 identical over 11 bases. Germline V gene sequence: CDR1 WNHNN, CDR2 SYGVQD (reference sequence). The V gene end was trimmed by 8 bases and the J gene end by 9 bases; junction bases not matched to a gene: 9. This CDR3 spans 14 amino acids. Here the CDR3 reads CASQGASGRSEQFF. DNA for the CDR3: TGCGCCAGCCAGGGGGCTAGCGGGAGGTCTGAGCAGTTCTTC.

The V and J genes are TRBV7-9 and TRBJ1-5; 10 bases agree with TRBD1. V lost 3 bases and J lost 6; bases outside the gene matches: 2. The V gene's germline CDR1 is SEHNR and CDR2 FQNEAQ (reference sequence). This CDR3 contains 14 residues. CDR3 residues: CASSLGQGPQPQHF. CDR3 nucleotide sequence: TGTGCCAGCAGCTTGGGACAGGGGCCTCAGCCCCAGCATTTT.

This clone showed up just a few times. This chain joins TRBV7-3 and TRBJ2-1; perhaps TRBD2 as D (6 bases). V was pared by 5 bases and J by 5 bases, with 10 bases between. CDR1 and CDR2 (germline): SGHTA, FQGTGA. CDR3 length: 13 amino acids. In DNA form, the CDR3 reads TGTGCCAGCAGCCGGGGACTCAACAATGAGCAGTTCTTC. Its protein product is CASSRGLNNEQFF.

The J gene is TRBJ2-2, the V gene TRBV5-1, with 7 positions matching TRBD2. The V gene's germline CDR1 is SGHRS and CDR2 YFSETQ. J was trimmed by 9 bases and V by 1 base; bases with no gene match: 15. The CDR3 is made up of 17 amino acids. CDR3 nucleotide sequence: TGCGCCAGCAGCTTGATATCGGGAGGCTCCCTATTCCGGGAGCTGTTTTTT. This encodes CASSLISGGSLFRELFF.